Presented here are 8 T cell receptor beta chains from one specimen sequenced in a study of cytomegalovirus exposure and HLA in healthy donors. Amplification used 60 Vbeta primers and 13 Jbeta primers. Assay used: immunoSEQ multiplex PCR; TCRdb lists only in-frame clones, some missing. In the table there are just under 250,000 clones, 82% of which are singletons. Material: PBMCs. The source of these receptors is a woman aged 40 to 50 in good health and CMV-seropositive.

This sequence joins TRBV30 and TRBJ1-2; the D is unclear. Trimming shortened V by 5 bases and J by 1 base, and 11 bases separated the two germline ends. The CDR3 is 13 amino acids. Germline assignment: CDR1 GTSNPN and CDR2 SVGIG (reference sequence). The CDR3 DNA is TGTGCCTGGGACCTGTACAGTAACTATGGCTACACCTTC. It is translated as CAWDLYSNYGYTF.

This clone was recorded once. The chain couples TRBV5-6 to TRBJ1-5; no firm D call. Germline V CDR1 and CDR2: SGHDT, YYEEEE. Trimming stripped 0 bases from V and 0 bases from J, with 16 bases between. This CDR3 has 18 amino acids. CDR3 in amino acids: CASSLAGADVYSNQPQHF. CDR3 DNA: TGTGCCAGCAGCTTGGCCGGCGCGGATGTTTATAGCAATCAGCCCCAGCATTTT.

A few counts support this clone. The chain combines TRBV5-4 with TRBJ1-6; 7 bases agree with TRBD1. Germline trimming cut 0 bases from V and 6 bases from J; bases unmatched to any gene: 0. Germline loops: CDR1 SGHNT, CDR2 YYREEE (reference sequence). There are 14 residues in the CDR3. CDR3: CASSLDRGNSPLHF. The CDR3 DNA follows: TGTGCCAGCAGCTTGGACAGGGGTAATTCACCCCTCCACTTT.

CDR3 DNA: TGTGCCAGTAGTCTAACAGGGAGGGGTGGGGAGCAGTACTTC. This codes for CASSLTGRGGEQYF. The chain has TRBV19 and TRBJ2-7, with a weak D call TRBD2 (7 bases). Trimming took off 5 bases at V and 7 bases at J, with 18 bases between the two ends. CDR3 length equals 14 residues. Germline values: CDR1 LNHDA, CDR2 SQIVND (reference sequence).

With regard to this clone: Distinct nucleotide sequences in the sample also encode this CDR3. The V gene is TRBV5-1, the J gene TRBJ2-5, with a possible D match to TRBD2 (6 bases). The germline V gene encodes CDR1 SGHRS and CDR2 YFSETQ. Trimming shortened V by 4 bases and J by 2 bases, and 9 bases separated the two germline ends. The CDR3 has 13 residues. CDR3 sequence: CASSPGVQETQYF. CDR3 bases: TGCGCCAGCAGCCCGGGAGTTCAAGAGACCCAGTACTTC.

The chain uses TRBV27 and TRBJ1-2; the match to TRBD1 covers 10 bases. This CDR3 spans 16 amino acids. V dropped 3 bases and J dropped 1; count of bases not matched to a gene: 5. The germline V gene encodes CDR1 MNHEY and CDR2 SMNVEV (reference sequence). CDR3 nucleotides: TGTGCCAGCAGTTTTTTACGGACAGGGGGTAACTATGGCTACACCTTC. Its protein is CASSFLRTGGNYGYTF.

The CDR3 DNA is TGTGCCAGCAGCCTTGGACATGTTACTAATGAAAAACTGTTTTTT. Its translation: CASSLGHVTNEKLFF. This rearrangement joins TRBV7-2 to TRBJ1-4, with a weak D call TRBD1 (5 bases). Germline loops: CDR1 SGHTA, CDR2 FQGNSA. V lost 5 bases and J 2 bases, leaving 12 bases between the germline ends. This CDR3 spans 15 amino acids. The full variable domain, in which reference TRBV7-2 and TRBJ1-4 provide the parts outside the CDR3, is GAGVSQSPSNKVTEKGKDVELRCDPISGHTALYWYRQSLGQGLEFLIYFQGNSAPDKSGLPSDRFSAERTGGSVSTLTIQRTQQEDSAVYLCASSLGHVTNEKLFFGSGTQLSVL.

This clone was recorded only once. V usage is TRBV6-4 and J usage is TRBJ2-1, with a weak D call TRBD2 (5 bases). Germline loops: CDR1 MRHNA, CDR2 SNTAGT. Trimming removed 2 bases at V and 5 bases at J, with 7 bases between. This CDR3 has 13 residues. The CDR3 reads CASSDRENNEQFF. In nucleotides, the CDR3 is TGTGCCAGCAGTGACCGGGAAAACAATGAGCAGTTCTTC.